This T cell receptor (beta chain) appears in the sequencing data of a study of blood T cells in healthy people across ages. Overall study findings and caveats: The unknown donor CMV status may have confounded expanded clonotype changes. Strongly correlated with naive T cell percentage was TCR beta diversity.

Drawing of peripheral blood yielded roughly 9.8 milliliters from each donor. This clonotype was counted between two and nine times. What it binds is not known. The V gene lost 0 bases and the J gene lost 2 bases, with 11 bases spanning the gap. The CDR3 runs to 15 residues. Per germline, CDR1 KGHSH and CDR2 LQKENI. Sample-barcoded 5' priming and a J-beta primer mix drove a second PCR of about 7 to 12 cycles. Each TCR beta cDNA got a 12-nucleotide random molecular identifier. TCRdb itself ran the 5' RACE reads through MiXCR, one entry per CDR3 protein. This table holds fewer than 800,000 distinct CDR3 sequences, roughly 32% found once.

The clonotype was recovered from a woman aged 80 or over in good health. This chain connects TRBV18 to TRBJ2-7; no firm D call. The sequencing input was blood. The CDR3 DNA reads as TGTGCCAGCTCACCACCCGACGGAAAGACCTACGAGCAGTACTTC. It is translated as CASSPPDGKTYEQYF. Complete variable domain (other parts from reference TRBV18 and TRBJ2-7): NAGVMQNPRHLVRRRGQEARLRCSPMKGHSHVYWYRQLPEEGLKFMVYLQKENIIDESGMPKERFSAEFPKEGPSILRIQQVVRGDSAAYFCASSPPDGKTYEQYFGPGTRLTVT.